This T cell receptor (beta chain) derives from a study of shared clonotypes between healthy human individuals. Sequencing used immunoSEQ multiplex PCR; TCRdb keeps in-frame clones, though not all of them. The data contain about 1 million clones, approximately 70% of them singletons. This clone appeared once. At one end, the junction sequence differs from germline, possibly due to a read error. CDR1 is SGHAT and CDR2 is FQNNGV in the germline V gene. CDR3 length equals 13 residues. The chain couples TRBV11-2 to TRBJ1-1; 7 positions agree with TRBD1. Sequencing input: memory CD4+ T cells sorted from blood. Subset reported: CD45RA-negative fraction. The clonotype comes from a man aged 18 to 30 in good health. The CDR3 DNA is TGTGCCGGCAGCCTAACAGGGGCCACTGAAGCTTTCTTT. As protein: CAGSLTGATEAFF.